This T cell receptor beta chain was profiled in a study of T cell responses to AZD1222 COVID-19 vaccine. General study results and limits: Vaccination with two AZD1222 doses was followed by a rise in Spike-specific TCR breadth and depth. Within unmutated variant regions lay the reported targets of nearly half of spike-specific TCRs.

On this clone itself: Its antigen is as yet unknown.

Data came from immunoSEQ multiplex PCR; TCRdb stores just in-frame clones and leaves some out. Of around 100,000 clones detected, around 87% appear once; the ten largest clones hold 15% to 20%. Germline V gene data show CDR1 as SGDLS and CDR2 as YYNGEE. The length of the CDR3 is 16 residues. V gave up 4 bases and J gave up 1 base, with 16 bases separating them. This receptor was identified in an adult in good health. This chain connects TRBV9 to TRBJ2-3; tentatively, D is TRBD2 (7 bases). The sequenced sample was peripheral blood, obtained on day 0 of AZD1222 vaccination. The CDR3 nucleotides read TGTGCCAGCAGCCTAGGGGGGGGACCACGCACAGATACGCAGTATTTT. Translating it yields CASSLGGGPRTDTQYF.